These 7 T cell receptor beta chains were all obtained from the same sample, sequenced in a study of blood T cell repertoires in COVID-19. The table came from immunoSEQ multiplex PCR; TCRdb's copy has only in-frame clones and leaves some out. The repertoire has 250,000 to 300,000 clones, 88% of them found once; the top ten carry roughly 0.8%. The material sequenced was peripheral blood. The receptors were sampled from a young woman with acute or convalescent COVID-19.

CDR3 residues: CASSAEDRGYEQYF. CDR3 DNA: TGTGCCAGCAGCGCCGAGGACAGGGGCTACGAGCAGTACTTC. The rearrangement uses TRBV9 and TRBJ2-7; 9 bases align to TRBD1. The CDR3 is 14 residues long. Germline V gene lookup returns CDR1 SGDLS and CDR2 YYNGEE. V shed 3 bases and J 3 bases; nucleotides not matched to a gene: 4.

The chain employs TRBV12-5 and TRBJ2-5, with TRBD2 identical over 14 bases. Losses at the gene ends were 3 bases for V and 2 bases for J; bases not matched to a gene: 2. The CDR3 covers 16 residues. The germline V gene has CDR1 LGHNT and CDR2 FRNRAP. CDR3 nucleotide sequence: TGTGCTAGTGGTTTCGGGACTAGCGGGAGTCAAGAGACCCAGTACTTC. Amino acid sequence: CASGFGTSGSQETQYF.

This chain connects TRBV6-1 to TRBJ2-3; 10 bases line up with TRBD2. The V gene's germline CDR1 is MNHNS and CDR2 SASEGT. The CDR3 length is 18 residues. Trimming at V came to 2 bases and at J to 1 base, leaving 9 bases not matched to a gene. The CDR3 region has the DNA TGTGCCAGCAGTGAATGGTTGGTAGCGGGAGGCCGCACAGATACGCAGTATTTT. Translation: CASSEWLVAGGRTDTQYF.

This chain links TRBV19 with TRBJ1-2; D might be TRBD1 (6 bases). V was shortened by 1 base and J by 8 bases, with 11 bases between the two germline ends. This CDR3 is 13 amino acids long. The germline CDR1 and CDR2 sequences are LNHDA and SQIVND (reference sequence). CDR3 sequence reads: CASSIVGGEGYTF. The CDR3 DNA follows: TGTGCCAGTAGTATAGTAGGGGGAGAGGGCTACACCTTC.

As DNA, the CDR3 is TGTGCCAGTATCAGGGCCGGGACAGGGGCTCTTGGTCAGCCCCAGCATTTT. It translates to CASIRAGTGALGQPQHF. V gene TRBV19 combines with J gene TRBJ1-5, with TRBD1 matching 10 bases. The V gene's germline CDR1 is LNHDA and CDR2 SQIVND (reference sequence). CDR3 length: 17 residues. After removal of 7 bases from V and 6 bases from J, the junction contained 15 bases not matched to a gene.

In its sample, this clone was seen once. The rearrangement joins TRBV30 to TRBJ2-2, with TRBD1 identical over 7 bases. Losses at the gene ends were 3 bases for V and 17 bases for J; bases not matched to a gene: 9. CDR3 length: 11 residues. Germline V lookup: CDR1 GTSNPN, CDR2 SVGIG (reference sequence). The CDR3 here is CAWSDLQGNFF. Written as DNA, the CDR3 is TGTGCCTGGAGCGACCTACAGGGGAACTTTTTT.

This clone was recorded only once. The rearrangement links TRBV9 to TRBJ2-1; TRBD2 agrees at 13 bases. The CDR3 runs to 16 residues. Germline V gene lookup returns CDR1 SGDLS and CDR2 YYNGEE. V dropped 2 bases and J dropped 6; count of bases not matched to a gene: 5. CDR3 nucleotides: TGTGCCAGCAGCGTCGGGGGGACTAGCGGGATCAATGAGCAGTTCTTC. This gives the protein CASSVGGTSGINEQFF. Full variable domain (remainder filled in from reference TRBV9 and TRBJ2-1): DSGVTQTPKHLITATGQRVTLRCSPRSGDLSVYWYQQSLDQGLQFLIQYYNGEERAKGNILERFSAQQFPDLHSELNLSSLELGDSALYFCASSVGGTSGINEQFFGPGTRLTVL.